This T cell receptor beta chain is from a study of blood T cell repertoires in COVID-19. Study-level information: T cells, B-cell-depleted T cells, or PBMCs provided the cDNA or gDNA that served as material.

V lost 0 bases and J 5 bases, leaving 9 bases between the germline ends. Germline assignment: CDR1 MGHRA and CDR2 YSYEKL. The CDR3 consists of 14 residues. Authors' processing steps: Nucleated cell number was recorded as an estimate derived from reference gene primer amplification. Sequencing used immunoSEQ multiplex PCR; TCRdb keeps in-frame clones, though not all of them. V, J and clone size reflect that table, while D and trimming were determined from the DNA. The table includes just over 60,000 clones, approximately 79% detected once. Sequenced: peripheral blood. The source is a woman of 80 years or more with active or convalescent COVID-19. The rearrangement joins TRBV4-1 to TRBJ2-3; D gene unclear. Here the CDR3 reads CASSQDSSIDTQYF. DNA for the CDR3: TGCGCCAGCAGCCAAGATTCCTCTATAGATACGCAGTATTTT.